The 26 T cell receptor beta chains below were found in one sample sequenced in a study of beta chain features in type 1 diabetes. Expressed TCRB transcripts were sequenced, since all the RNA that had been isolated was reverse transcribed. Sequenced by immunoSEQ multiplex PCR; TCRdb stores in-frame clones only, minus some. The table has hundreds of thousands of clones, about 14% seen once. Sequencing used central memory CD4+ T cells from blood. The receptors stem from a man aged 25-45 years in good health.

The chain links TRBV6-1 to TRBJ1-5, with a weak D call TRBD1 (5 bases). The CDR3 length is 15 residues. Between the trimmed V and J ends, which lost 4 bases and 5 bases, there was a span of 15 bases. Germline V gene lookup returns CDR1 MNHNS and CDR2 SASEGT. CDR3 in amino acids: CASSATGDSYQPQHF. CDR3 sequence (DNA): TGTGCCAGCAGTGCAACAGGTGATTCGTATCAGCCCCAGCATTTT.

The V call is TRBV14, the J call TRBJ2-2; D is ambiguous. Germline V gives CDR1 SGHDN, CDR2 FVKESK. This CDR3 spans 14 amino acids. The germline V and J ends were trimmed by 3 bases and 3 bases, with 8 bases remaining between them. In DNA form, the CDR3 reads TGTGCCAGCAGCCACGACATTGACACCGGGGAGCTGTTTTTT. Its translation is CASSHDIDTGELFF.

This clone was counted many times. The V and J genes are TRBV9 and TRBJ2-7; D uncertain. From germline, CDR1 is SGDLS and CDR2 YYNGEE. The CDR3 is 11 residues long. Between the trimmed V and J ends, which lost 8 bases and 2 bases, there was a span of 8 bases. The CDR3 DNA sequence: TGTGCCAGTGGAGACACCTACGAGCAGTACTTC. It yields the protein CASGDTYEQYF.

Many counts were recorded for this clone. V and J are TRBV5-4 and TRBJ1-2, with TRBD1 as a possible D gene (6 bases). The germline V and J ends were trimmed by 0 bases and 3 bases, with 18 bases remaining between them. CDR1 SGHNT and CDR2 YYREEE come from the germline V gene (reference sequence). The CDR3 consists of 17 residues. CDR3 coding DNA: TGTGCCAGCAGCTTGGTTAAACAGGGAAGGGTTGACTATGGCTACACCTTC. This codes for CASSLVKQGRVDYGYTF.

The chain joins TRBV19 to TRBJ2-1, with 7 bases lining up with TRBD1. CDR3 size: 13 residues. Losses at the gene ends were 9 bases for V and 4 bases for J; bases not matched to a gene: 6. The germline V gene encodes CDR1 LNHDA and CDR2 SQIVND (reference sequence). CDR3 nucleotides: TGTGCCAGCCGGGACAGTTCTTACAATGAGCAGTTCTTC. It translates to CASRDSSYNEQFF.

CDR3 bases: TGTGCCAGCAGCCCAGACCGGTACCAAGAGACCCAGTACTTC. The encoded protein is CASSPDRYQETQYF. This chain connects TRBV28 to TRBJ2-5, with D uncertain. This CDR3 is 14 amino acids long. V was clipped by 6 bases and J by 0 bases, with 11 bases between them. Germline V gene lookup returns CDR1 MDHEN and CDR2 SYDVKM.

This clone has only a few counts. CDR3 sequence: CASSLDLRSVNEKLFF. DNA of the CDR3: TGCGCCAGCAGCTTGGACCTCAGAAGTGTTAATGAAAAACTGTTTTTT. The rearrangement joins TRBV5-1 to TRBJ1-4; no definite D call. CDR1 SGHRS and CDR2 YFSETQ come from the germline V gene. Trimming removed 0 bases from V and 4 bases from J, with 13 bases in between. The CDR3 covers 16 residues.

This clone was found a few times. The chain joins TRBV7-2 to TRBJ2-3; D could derive from TRBD1 or TRBD2 (5 bases each). CDR3 size: 14 residues. Germline CDR1 reads SGHTA; CDR2 reads FQGNSA. Trimming removed 2 bases from V and 4 bases from J, with 10 bases in between. The CDR3 loop is CASSLQRGADTQYF. The CDR3 DNA follows: TGTGCCAGCAGCTTACAGAGGGGCGCAGATACGCAGTATTTT. The complete variable domain, with remaining parts taken from reference TRBV7-2 and TRBJ2-3, reads GAGVSQSPSNKVTEKGKDVELRCDPISGHTALYWYRQSLGQGLEFLIYFQGNSAPDKSGLPSDRFSAERTGGSVSTLTIQRTQQEDSAVYLCASSLQRGADTQYFGPGTRLTVL.

This clone was seen a few times. This chain connects TRBV6-1 to TRBJ1-5; 11 positions agree with TRBD1. Germline V gene sequence: CDR1 MNHNS, CDR2 SASEGT. There are 13 residues in the CDR3. Losses at the gene ends were 11 bases for V and 3 bases for J; bases not matched to a gene: 3. This chain's CDR3 is CAGQGADNQPQHF. CDR3 coding DNA: TGTGCCGGACAGGGGGCCGACAATCAGCCCCAGCATTTT.

Turning to this clone: This sample also contains other DNA sequences that code for the same CDR3. This rearrangement joins TRBV7-2 to TRBJ2-3; TRBD2 might be the D (6 bases). V shed 3 bases and J shed 1 base, with 8 bases lying between them. Per the germline V gene, CDR1 is SGHTA and CDR2 is FQGNSA. The CDR3 has 14 amino acids. CDR3 sequence (DNA): TGTGCCAGCAGCTTCCGCGGGGGCACAGATACGCAGTATTTT. Its translation: CASSFRGGTDTQYF.

This clone has a handful of counts. The V gene is TRBV7-9, the J gene TRBJ2-6; tentatively, D is TRBD1 or TRBD2 (5 bases each). Trimming stripped 2 bases from V and 0 bases from J, with 14 bases between. CDR1 and CDR2 (germline): SEHNR, FQNEAQ (reference sequence). The CDR3 covers 18 residues. CDR3 amino acids: CASSLITGLLSGANVLTF. Written as DNA, the CDR3 is TGTGCCAGCAGCTTAATTACGGGGCTCCTCTCTGGGGCCAACGTCCTGACTTTC.

The chain is built from TRBV5-1 and TRBJ2-3; tentative D call: TRBD2 (6 bases). V lost 0 bases, J lost 2 bases, and 10 bases lay in between. The CDR3 extends over 15 amino acids. The V gene's germline CDR1 is SGHRS and CDR2 YFSETQ. CDR3 sequence reads: CASSLGTIDTDTQYF. CDR3 coding DNA: TGCGCCAGCAGCTTGGGGACTATAGACACAGATACGCAGTATTTT.

At least ten counts were recorded for this clone. The CDR3 reads CASSEQGQGRAFF. CDR3 DNA sequence: TGCGCCAGCAGTGAGCAGGGACAGGGGAGGGCTTTCTTT. The rearrangement links TRBV10-2 to TRBJ1-1, with TRBD1 matching over 10 bases. Germline CDR1 WSHSY, CDR2 SAAADI. The V gene end was trimmed by 2 bases and the J gene end by 11 bases; junction bases not matched to a gene: 5. The CDR3 is 13 amino acids.

This clone was counted between two and nine times. The chain recombines TRBV4-2 with TRBJ2-7; a weak D match, TRBD2 (6 bases). Trimming removed 5 bases at V and 1 base at J, with 18 bases between. The CDR3 totals 16 residues. CDR1 is LGHNA and CDR2 is YNFKEQ in the germline V gene. Written as DNA, the CDR3 is TGTGCCAGCAGCTTGGTTTGGGCTAGCGATTCCTACGAGCAGTACGTC. It specifies CASSLVWASDSYEQYV.

This clone was seen more than once but under ten times. The J gene is TRBJ2-7, the V gene TRBV6-5; D unclear. The CDR3 runs to 11 residues. Trimming cost V 5 bases and J 8 bases, with 10 bases left between them. Germline CDR1 and CDR2: MNHEY and SVGAGI. The CDR3 DNA is TGTGCCAGCAGTGAGTCTGCGAAGCAGTACGTC. This gives the protein CASSESAKQYV.

The chain couples TRBV14 to TRBJ2-2; 7 bases are a match to TRBD1. With V trimmed by 4 bases and J by 3 bases, 11 bases remained unmatched. The CDR3 extends over 17 amino acids. CDR1 and CDR2 from the germline V gene are SGHDN and FVKESK. The CDR3 sequence: CASSLPVAGGDTGELFF. Here the CDR3 DNA reads TGTGCCAGCAGCCTCCCGGTGGCAGGGGGAGACACCGGGGAGCTGTTTTTT.

The chain couples TRBV7-2 to TRBJ1-5, with D unclear. The CDR3 is 14 residues long. V was cut by 5 bases and J by 6 bases, with 14 bases left in between. The V gene's germline CDR1 is SGHTA and CDR2 FQGNSA. The CDR3 is CASSPGRGSQPQHF. The CDR3 DNA is TGTGCCAGCAGCCCCGGTCGTGGAAGTCAGCCCCAGCATTTT. Supplemented by reference TRBV7-2 and TRBJ1-5, the full variable domain reads GAGVSQSPSNKVTEKGKDVELRCDPISGHTALYWYRQSLGQGLEFLIYFQGNSAPDKSGLPSDRFSAERTGGSVSTLTIQRTQQEDSAVYLCASSPGRGSQPQHFGDGTRLSIL.

The rearrangement joins TRBV5-1 to TRBJ1-1; D is unclear. Germline CDR1 is SGHRS and CDR2 is YFSETQ. Deletions cut 4 bases from V and 1 base from J, with 8 bases between. This CDR3 is 13 amino acids long. The CDR3 DNA is TGCGCCAGCAGCGGAACAACGAACACTGAAGCTTTCTTT. As protein: CASSGTTNTEAFF.

This clone was picked up a small number of times. J is TRBJ1-1 and V is TRBV18; D might be TRBD1 (5 bases). Trimming shortened V by 3 bases and J by 1 base, and 9 bases separated the two germline ends. The CDR3 runs 14 residues. The germline CDR1 and CDR2 sequences are KGHSH and LQKENI. The CDR3 DNA reads TGTGCCAGCTCACCCGGGGCAGCGAACACTGAAGCTTTCTTT. Amino acid sequence: CASSPGAANTEAFF.

This clone was recorded a few times. The chain is built from TRBV6-6 and TRBJ2-2; no clear D gene. Germline V gene data show CDR1 as MNHNY and CDR2 as SVGAGI (reference sequence). V was shortened by 7 bases and J by 9 bases, with 9 bases between the two germline ends. The CDR3 is 11 residues long. CDR3 in amino acids: CASTPGRELFF. The CDR3 DNA sequence: TGTGCCAGCACCCCCGGTCGGGAGCTGTTTTTT.

The chain uses TRBV13 and TRBJ2-5; 10 nucleotides agree with TRBD1. J gave up 11 bases and V 6 bases, and 9 bases lay outside the gene matches. CDR3 size: 13 residues. Germline V gene data show CDR1 as PRHDT and CDR2 as FYEKMQ (reference sequence). CDR3 sequence: CASRRQGAGEQYF. The CDR3 DNA is TGTGCCAGCAGAAGACAGGGGGCGGGTGAGCAGTACTTC. The full variable domain, completed using reference TRBV13 and TRBJ2-5, is AAGVIQSPRHLIKEKRETATLKCYPIPRHDTVYWYQQGPGQDPQFLISFYEKMQSDKGSIPDRFSAQQFSDYHSELNMSSLELGDSALYFCASRRQGAGEQYFGPGTRLLVL.

This clone was observed a handful of times. This sequence joins TRBV7-2 and TRBJ2-3; 14 bases are shared with TRBD2. Germline lookup yields CDR1 SGHTA and CDR2 FQGNSA. The CDR3 runs 19 residues. The V segment lost 3 bases and the J segment 3 bases; nucleotides outside the gene matches: 11. CDR3 region: CASSFRLAGGPKWTDTQYF. The DNA of the CDR3 is TGTGCCAGCAGCTTCCGACTAGCGGGAGGGCCGAAGTGGACAGATACGCAGTATTTT.

Only a few counts were recorded for this clone. The rearrangement joins TRBV11-2 to TRBJ2-3; D gene ambiguous. This CDR3 is built from 15 residues. V was cut by 5 bases and J by 1 base, with 13 bases left in between. From germline, CDR1 is SGHAT and CDR2 FQNNGV. The CDR3 nucleotides are TGTGCCAGCAGCAAGGTAGCTTACGGCACAGATACGCAGTATTTT. This translates into CASSKVAYGTDTQYF.

This clone turned up a few times. The genes are TRBV18 and TRBJ2-1; TRBD1 aligns across 8 bases. There are 16 residues in the CDR3. The trim removed 3 bases at V and 4 bases at J, leaving 8 bases unmatched. Germline loops: CDR1 KGHSH, CDR2 LQKENI. The CDR3 DNA follows: TGTGCCAGCTCACCCCGACAGGGGAGAAAATACAATGAGCAGTTCTTC. It specifies CASSPRQGRKYNEQFF.

V and J are TRBV4-3 and TRBJ2-1, with TRBD2 identical over 11 bases. V was clipped by 4 bases and J by 7 bases; unmatched bases: 9. Germline CDR1 is LGHNA and CDR2 is YSLEER. This CDR3 region has 16 residues. The CDR3 protein is CASSRNIAGGRNEQFF. The CDR3 coding sequence is TGCGCCAGCAGCCGAAACATAGCGGGGGGGCGTAATGAGCAGTTCTTC.

The sample holds a few counts of this clone. The genes are TRBV4-3 and TRBJ1-5, with D perhaps matching TRBD1 (6 bases). The CDR3 contains 18 residues. Germline CDR1 LGHNA, CDR2 YSLEER. The V gene lost 0 bases and the J gene lost 7 bases, with 22 bases spanning the gap. DNA of the CDR3: TGCGCCAGCAGCCAAGATTTGGGGGCCGCCATCCAGGGGCAGCCCCAGCATTTT. Translation: CASSQDLGAAIQGQPQHF.